Below are 5 T cell receptor beta chains sequenced from a single sample in a study of blood T cells in healthy people across ages (dated by TCRdb to between 2014 and 2017). Libraries came from 5' RACE. The sample was run on an Illumina HiSeq 2500. A second PCR of roughly 6 to 11 cycles was run with a J-beta primer mix and a sample-barcoded 5' primer. TCRdb itself trimmed the public reads at Q25 with fastp, ran MiXCR and retained productive beta chains. Rows are combined by CDR3 protein, so each entry shows the most common genes and DNA. The sample has about 1,400,000 distinct CDR3 sequences on record, roughly 45% of them singletons. 7.9% of the sample belongs to the ten largest clones. Sequencing was done on a sample of blood. Receptor source: a woman aged 18 to 35 in good health.

This clonotype was seen more than once but under ten times. J is TRBJ2-3 and V is TRBV4-2, with 9 bases lining up with TRBD2. Germline V gives CDR1 LGHNA, CDR2 YNFKEQ. The CDR3 runs to 15 residues. Trimming removed 4 bases from V and 4 bases from J; junction bases left unmatched: 6. CDR3 bases: TGTGCCAGCAGCCCGTCTAGCGGGATGTCAGATACGCAGTATTTT. Translation gives CASSPSSGMSDTQYF.

This clonotype was recorded once. V usage is TRBV30 and J usage is TRBJ1-1, with a possible D match to TRBD1 (6 bases). The CDR3 spans 12 residues. Deletions cut 4 bases from V and 4 bases from J, with 10 bases between. CDR1 GTSNPN and CDR2 SVGIG come from the germline V gene (reference sequence). The CDR3: CAWKGGVTEAFF. In DNA form, the CDR3 reads TGTGCCTGGAAGGGGGGAGTCACTGAAGCTTTCTTT.

V gene TRBV11-2 combines with J gene TRBJ2-5, with D possibly being TRBD2 (6 bases). Germline loops: CDR1 SGHAT, CDR2 FQNNGV. V lost 3 bases and J 5 bases, leaving 7 bases between the germline ends. This CDR3 has 12 residues. The CDR3 DNA sequence: TGTGCCAGCAGCTTCGCGGGGGAGACCCAGTACTTC. Its protein product is CASSFAGETQYF. The whole variable domain, remainder taken from reference TRBV11-2 and TRBJ2-5, is EAGVAQSPRYKIIEKRQSVAFWCNPISGHATLYWYQQILGQGPKLLIQFQNNGVVDDSQLPKDRFSAERLKGVDSTLKIQPAKLEDSAVYLCASSFAGETQYFGPGTRLLVL.

V usage is TRBV5-1 and J usage is TRBJ1-6; TRBD1 matches at 10 bases. This CDR3 contains 15 residues. V lost 4 bases, J lost 6 bases, and 4 bases stayed unmatched. CDR1 is SGHRS, CDR2 YFSETQ, per germline. For the CDR3, the DNA is TGCGCCAGCAGCGCCGGGACAGGGGCTAATTCACCCCTCCACTTT. This translates into CASSAGTGANSPLHF.

The chain joins TRBV5-1 to TRBJ1-5; D may be TRBD1 (5 bases). With 0 bases removed from V and 1 base from J, the gap between germline ends came to 17 bases. This CDR3 region has 18 residues. In germline, CDR1 is SGHRS, CDR2 YFSETQ. CDR3: CASSLDKGPNFSNQPQHF. The CDR3 nucleotides are TGCGCCAGCAGCTTGGATAAGGGGCCCAATTTCAGCAATCAGCCCCAGCATTTT.